A single T cell receptor (beta chain) is shown here with its context. At least ten counts were recorded for this clonotype. No cognate antigen has been identified for it. The record has no base qualities; no much larger clone is one base away. Libraries were built with RACE. Sequencing used a NextSeq 500. During library preparation, unique molecular identifiers were attached to individual cDNA molecules so that TCRs could be counted in a quantitative, reproducible way. Each blood RNA sample was used to sequence both TCR alpha and TCR beta chains. The authors' pipeline ran thus. The median number of TCRs per sample was roughly 98,000, ranging from 23,224 to 690,600. The Decombinator software suite was used to annotate the V, J and CDR3 of the TCR reads. To make PS versus PT1 abundance plots, every sample was subsampled to the same number of TCRs (28,000). TCRs were defined as expanded if absent before sensitization and observed at least eight times at the 2-week time point. The raw public reads went through TCRdb reprocessing: fastp at Q25, MiXCR clone calling, in-frame beta chains kept. Rows matching on CDR3 protein sequence are summarized as one entry with the most common DNA and genes. TCRdb, not the original authors, processed these V and J calls. The sample table shows under 200,000 distinct CDR3 sequences, and 14% are seen once. Of the sample, 1.5% to 2% falls within the top ten clones.

The V and J ends are trimmed by 4 bases and 8 bases, leaving 13 bases between them. The cysteine opens and the phenylalanine closes a CDR3 of 14 amino acids. Only the CDR3 region is kept as DNA, spanning 42 bases read in frame from base 1. In the germline V gene, CDR1 corresponds to SGHRS and CDR2 to YFSETQ. The record originates from a study of human T cells and chemical hapten exposure (dated by TCRdb to 2020 to 2022). About the study as a whole: For sensitization, 2% DPC in acetone was applied to an approximately 2 cm by approximately 2 cm area of upper inner arm skin. Alopecia areata with under or over 50% scalp involvement, alopecia totalis and alopecia universalis were represented in the patient cohort, which was mostly female. Patch testing was performed on the upper back with Finn chambers containing 0.01% DPC, and the patch tests were scored after 6 days according to International Contact Dermatitis Research Group standards. Blood for TCR sequencing was provided by twenty-nine alopecia patients at one to four time points (pre-sensitization, 2, 6 and 24 weeks). Patient blood was sampled pre-sensitization (week 0) and at 2, 6 and about 24 weeks after DPC sensitization. The study tracked peripheral blood TCR repertoire changes in vivo during primary and secondary sensitization to the hapten diphenylcyclopropenone (DPC) in alopecia patients. Throughout the study period of about 23 weeks, patients also received therapeutic DPC doses to the scalp every week. Libraries were pooled for sequencing, and per-sample TCR yields varied mainly because of small differences in library volumes within the pool. Points the paper makes about the study in general: The number of PT1 expanded TCRs positively correlated with patch test score, significant at thresholds 8, 16 and 32 but not 4. Repeated subsampling changed both the strength of the expansion versus patch-test correlation and the threshold at which the correlation became significant. Expanded TCRs formed significantly more large CDR3 similarity clusters than pre-sensitization or healthy control sets, consistent with antigen-driven responses. Because all patients had alopecia, a presumed autoimmune disease, the immune response of the patients might differ from that of healthy individuals. The number of TCRs above 1 in 1000 frequency did not change with DPC sensitization; there was no evidence of global repertoire structure alterations.

The time point label, as the study defines it: patch test 1, 2 weeks after DPC sensitization. Taken with the paper, the label for treatment or condition translates to: therapeutic diphenylcyclopropenone sensitization with weekly scalp DPC. At every patch-test visit, the blood draw took place before the patch test was put on. Patients were considered eligible if aged 18 to 70, diagnosed with alopecia and deemed suitable for DPC therapy, and patients were excluded if pregnant. Total RNA was extracted from unfractionated whole blood collected in Tempus Blood RNA tubes. This TCR came from a woman in her 30s with alopecia areata. Some clones in this sample may be carry-over from other donors' samples. This material consisted of whole blood, taken in connection with sensitization to the hapten diphenylcyclopropenone (DPC). The chain joins TRBV5-1 to TRBJ1-6, with the D gene not confidently named. The CDR3 region has the sequence CASSNAGYDSPLHF. Here is the DNA: TGCGCCAGCAGCAACGCAGGATATGATTCACCCCTCCACTTT.